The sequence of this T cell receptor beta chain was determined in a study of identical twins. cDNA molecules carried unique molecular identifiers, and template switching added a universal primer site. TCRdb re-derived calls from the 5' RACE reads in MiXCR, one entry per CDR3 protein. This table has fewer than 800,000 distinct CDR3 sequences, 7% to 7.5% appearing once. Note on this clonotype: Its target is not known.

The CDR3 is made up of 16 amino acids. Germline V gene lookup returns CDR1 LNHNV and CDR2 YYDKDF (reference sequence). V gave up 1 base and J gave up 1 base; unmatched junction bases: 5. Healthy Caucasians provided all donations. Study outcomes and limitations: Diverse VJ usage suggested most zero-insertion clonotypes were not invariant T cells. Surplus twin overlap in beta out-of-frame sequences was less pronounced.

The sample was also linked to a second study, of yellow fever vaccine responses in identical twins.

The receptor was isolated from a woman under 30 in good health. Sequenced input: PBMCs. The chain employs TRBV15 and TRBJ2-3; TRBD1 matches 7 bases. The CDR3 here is CATSRAGGTGTDTQYF. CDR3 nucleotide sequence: TGTGCCACCAGCAGAGCAGGGGGTACAGGCACAGATACGCAGTATTTT.